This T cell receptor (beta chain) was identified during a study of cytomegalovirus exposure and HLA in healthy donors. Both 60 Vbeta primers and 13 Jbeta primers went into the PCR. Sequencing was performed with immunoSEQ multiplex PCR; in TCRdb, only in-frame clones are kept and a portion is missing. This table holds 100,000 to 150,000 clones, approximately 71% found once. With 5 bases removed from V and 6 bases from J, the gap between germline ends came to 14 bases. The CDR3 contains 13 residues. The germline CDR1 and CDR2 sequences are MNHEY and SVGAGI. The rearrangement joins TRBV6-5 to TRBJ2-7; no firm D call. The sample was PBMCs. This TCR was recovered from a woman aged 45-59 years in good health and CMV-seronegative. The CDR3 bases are TGTGCCAGCAGTACATCCGAAATGTCCGAGCAGTACTTC. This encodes CASSTSEMSEQYF.